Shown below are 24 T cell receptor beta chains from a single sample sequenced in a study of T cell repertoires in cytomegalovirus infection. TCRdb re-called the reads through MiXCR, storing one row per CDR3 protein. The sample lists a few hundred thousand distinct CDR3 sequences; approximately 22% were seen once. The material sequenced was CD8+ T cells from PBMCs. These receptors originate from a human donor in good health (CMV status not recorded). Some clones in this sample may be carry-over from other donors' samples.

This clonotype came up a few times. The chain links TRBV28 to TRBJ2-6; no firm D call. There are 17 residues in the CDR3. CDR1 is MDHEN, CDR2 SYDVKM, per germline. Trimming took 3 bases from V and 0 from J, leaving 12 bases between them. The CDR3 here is CASSFWQSSSGANVLTF. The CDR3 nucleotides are TGTGCCAGCAGTTTTTGGCAGTCAAGCTCTGGGGCCAACGTCCTGACTTTC.

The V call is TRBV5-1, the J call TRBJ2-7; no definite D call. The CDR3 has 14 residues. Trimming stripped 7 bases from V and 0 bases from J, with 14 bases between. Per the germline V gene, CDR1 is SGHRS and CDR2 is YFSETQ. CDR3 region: CASSTDPSSYEQYF. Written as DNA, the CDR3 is TGCGCCAGCTCAACTGACCCCAGCTCCTACGAGCAGTACTTC. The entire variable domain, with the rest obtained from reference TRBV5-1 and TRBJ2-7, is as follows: KAGVTQTPRYLIKTRGQQVTLSCSPISGHRSVSWYQQTPGQGLQFLFEYFSETQRNKGNFPGRFSGRQFSNSRSEMNVSTLELGDSALYLCASSTDPSSYEQYFGPGTRLTVT.

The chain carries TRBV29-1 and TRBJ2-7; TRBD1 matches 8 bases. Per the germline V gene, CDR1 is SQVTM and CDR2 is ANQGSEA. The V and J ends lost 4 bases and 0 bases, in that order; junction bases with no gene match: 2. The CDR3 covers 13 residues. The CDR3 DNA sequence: TGCAGCGTTGTGACAGGGGACTCCTACGAGCAGTACTTC. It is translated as CSVVTGDSYEQYF.

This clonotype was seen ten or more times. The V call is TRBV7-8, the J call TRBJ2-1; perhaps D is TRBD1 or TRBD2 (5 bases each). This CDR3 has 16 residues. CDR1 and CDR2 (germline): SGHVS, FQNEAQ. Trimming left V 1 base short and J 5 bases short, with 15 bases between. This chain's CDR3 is CASSLESFGADNEQFF. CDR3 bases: TGTGCCAGCAGCTTAGAGAGTTTCGGGGCTGACAATGAGCAGTTCTTC.

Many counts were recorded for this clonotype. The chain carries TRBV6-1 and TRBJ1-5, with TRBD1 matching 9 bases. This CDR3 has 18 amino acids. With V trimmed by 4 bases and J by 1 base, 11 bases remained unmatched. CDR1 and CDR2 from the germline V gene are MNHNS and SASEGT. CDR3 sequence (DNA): TGTGCCAGCAGTGTCCTACCCGGGACAGGGATCAGCAATCAGCCCCAGCATTTT. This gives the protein CASSVLPGTGISNQPQHF.

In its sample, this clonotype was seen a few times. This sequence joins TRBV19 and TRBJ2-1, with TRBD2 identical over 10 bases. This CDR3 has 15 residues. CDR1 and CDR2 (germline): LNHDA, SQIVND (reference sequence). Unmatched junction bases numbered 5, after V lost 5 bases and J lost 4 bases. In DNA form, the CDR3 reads TGTGCCAGTAGTGCGAGCGGGGGGGCGTACAATGAGCAGTTCTTC. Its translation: CASSASGGAYNEQFF.

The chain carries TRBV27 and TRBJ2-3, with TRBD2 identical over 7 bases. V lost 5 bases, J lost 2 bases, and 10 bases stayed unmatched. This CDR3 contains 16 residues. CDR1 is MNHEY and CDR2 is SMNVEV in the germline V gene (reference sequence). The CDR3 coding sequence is TGTGCCAGCAGTGCCGTGCGGGGGATGAACACAGATACGCAGTATTTT. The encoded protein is CASSAVRGMNTDTQYF.

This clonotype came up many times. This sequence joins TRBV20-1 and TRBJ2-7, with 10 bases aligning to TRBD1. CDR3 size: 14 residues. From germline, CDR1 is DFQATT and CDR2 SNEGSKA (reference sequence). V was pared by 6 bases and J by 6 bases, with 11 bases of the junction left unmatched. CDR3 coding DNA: TGCAGTGCAGACACCGGGACAGGGGTTCCCGAGCAGTACTTC. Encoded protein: CSADTGTGVPEQYF.

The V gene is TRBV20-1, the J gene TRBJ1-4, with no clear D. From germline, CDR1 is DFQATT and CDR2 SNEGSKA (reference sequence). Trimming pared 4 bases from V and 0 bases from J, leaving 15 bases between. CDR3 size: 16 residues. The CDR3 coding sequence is TGCAGTGCTACCCCGGCCTATTTTGCAACTAATGAAAAACTGTTTTTT. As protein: CSATPAYFATNEKLFF.

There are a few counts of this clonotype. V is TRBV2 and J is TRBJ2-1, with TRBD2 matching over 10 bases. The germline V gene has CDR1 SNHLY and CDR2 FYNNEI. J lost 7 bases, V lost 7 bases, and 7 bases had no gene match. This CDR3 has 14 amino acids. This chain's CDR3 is CASNPGLAANEQFF. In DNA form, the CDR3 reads TGTGCCAGCAACCCCGGACTAGCGGCAAATGAGCAGTTCTTC.

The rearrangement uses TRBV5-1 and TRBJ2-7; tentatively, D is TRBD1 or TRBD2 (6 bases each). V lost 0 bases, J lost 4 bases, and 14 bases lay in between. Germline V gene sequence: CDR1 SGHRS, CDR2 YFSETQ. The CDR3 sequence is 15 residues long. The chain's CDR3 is CASSLASGEEYEQYF. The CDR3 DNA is TGCGCCAGCAGCTTGGCATCAGGGGAGGAGTACGAGCAGTACTTC.

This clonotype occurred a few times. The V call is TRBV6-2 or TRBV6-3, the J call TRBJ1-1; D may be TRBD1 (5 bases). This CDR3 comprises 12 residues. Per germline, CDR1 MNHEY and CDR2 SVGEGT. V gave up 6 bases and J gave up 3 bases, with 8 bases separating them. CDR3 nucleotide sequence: TGTGCCAGCAGAAGGGACTACACTGAAGCTTTCTTT. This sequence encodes CASRRDYTEAFF.

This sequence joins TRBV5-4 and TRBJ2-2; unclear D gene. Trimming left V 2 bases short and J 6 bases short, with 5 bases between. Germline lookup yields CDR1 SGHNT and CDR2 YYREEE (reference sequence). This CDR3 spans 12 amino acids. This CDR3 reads CASSFRPGELFF. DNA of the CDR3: TGTGCCAGCAGCTTTCGGCCCGGGGAGCTGTTTTTT.

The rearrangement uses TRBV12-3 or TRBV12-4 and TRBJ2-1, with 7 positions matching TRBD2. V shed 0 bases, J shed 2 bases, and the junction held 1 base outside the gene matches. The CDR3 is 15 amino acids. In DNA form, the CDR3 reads TGTGCCAGCAGTTTAGCGGGGGGGACCTACAATGAGCAGTTCTTC. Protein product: CASSLAGGTYNEQFF.

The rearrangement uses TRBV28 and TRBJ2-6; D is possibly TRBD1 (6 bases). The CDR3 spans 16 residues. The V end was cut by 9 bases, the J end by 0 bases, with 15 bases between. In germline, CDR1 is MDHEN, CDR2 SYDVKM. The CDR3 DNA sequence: TGTGCCAGGAGCTACGGACAGTTCTCTGGGGCCAACGTCCTGACTTTC. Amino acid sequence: CARSYGQFSGANVLTF.

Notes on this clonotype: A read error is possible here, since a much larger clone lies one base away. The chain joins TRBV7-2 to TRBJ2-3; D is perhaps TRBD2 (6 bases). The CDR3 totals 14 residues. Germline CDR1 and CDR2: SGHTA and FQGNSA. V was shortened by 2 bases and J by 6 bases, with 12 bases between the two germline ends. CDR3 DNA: TGTGCCAGCAGCTTACTAGCGTGGTATGATACGCAGTATTTT. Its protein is CASSLLAWYDTQYF. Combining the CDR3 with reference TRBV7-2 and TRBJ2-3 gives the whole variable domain GAGVSQSPSNKVTEKGKDVELRCDPISGHTALYWYRQSLGQGLEFLIYFQGNSAPDKSGLPSDRFSAERTGGSVSTLTIQRTQQEDSAVYLCASSLLAWYDTQYFGPGTRLTVL.

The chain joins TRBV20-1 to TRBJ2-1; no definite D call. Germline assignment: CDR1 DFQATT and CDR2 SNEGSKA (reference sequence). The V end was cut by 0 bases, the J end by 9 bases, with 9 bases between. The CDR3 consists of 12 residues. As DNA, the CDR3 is TGCAGTGCTAGAGATATGATGAGTGAGCAGTTCTTC. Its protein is CSARDMMSEQFF.

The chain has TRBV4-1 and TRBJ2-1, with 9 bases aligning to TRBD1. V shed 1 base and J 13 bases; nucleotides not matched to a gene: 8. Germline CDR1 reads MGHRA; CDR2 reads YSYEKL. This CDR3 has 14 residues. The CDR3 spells CASSQGRQGVIQFF. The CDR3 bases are TGCGCCAGCAGCCAAGGGAGACAGGGGGTCATCCAGTTCTTC.

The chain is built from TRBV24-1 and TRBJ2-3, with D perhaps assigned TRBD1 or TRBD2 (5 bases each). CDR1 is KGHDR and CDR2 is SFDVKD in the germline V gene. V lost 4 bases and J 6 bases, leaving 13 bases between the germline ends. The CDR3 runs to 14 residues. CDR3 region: CATSDPGTYDTQYF. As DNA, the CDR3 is TGTGCCACCAGTGACCCAGGGACGTACGATACGCAGTATTTT.

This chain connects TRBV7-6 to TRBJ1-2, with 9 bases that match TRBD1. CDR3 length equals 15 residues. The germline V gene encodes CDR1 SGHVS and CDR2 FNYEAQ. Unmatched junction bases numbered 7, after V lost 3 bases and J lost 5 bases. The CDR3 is CASSFGTGKGYGYTF. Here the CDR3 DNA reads TGTGCCAGCAGCTTCGGGACAGGGAAGGGTTATGGCTACACCTTC.

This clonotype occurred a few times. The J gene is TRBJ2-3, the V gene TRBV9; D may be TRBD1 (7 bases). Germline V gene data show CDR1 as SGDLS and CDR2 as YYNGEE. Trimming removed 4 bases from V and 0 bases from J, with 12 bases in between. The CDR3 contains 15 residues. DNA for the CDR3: TGTGCCAGCAGCCTGGAGGGGGCTAGCACAGATACGCAGTATTTT. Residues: CASSLEGASTDTQYF.

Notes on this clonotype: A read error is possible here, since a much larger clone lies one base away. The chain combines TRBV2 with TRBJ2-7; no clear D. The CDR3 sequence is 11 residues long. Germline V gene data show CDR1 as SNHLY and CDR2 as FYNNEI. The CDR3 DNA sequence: TGTGACAGCAGTCGATATGGAGAGCAGTACTTC. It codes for CDSSRYGEQYF. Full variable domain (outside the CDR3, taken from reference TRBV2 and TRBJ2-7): EPEVTQTPSHQVTQMGQEVILRCVPISNHLYFYWYRQILGQKVEFLVSFYNNEISEKSEIFDDQFSVERPDGSNFTLKIRSTKLEDSAMYFCDSSRYGEQYFGPGTRLTVT.

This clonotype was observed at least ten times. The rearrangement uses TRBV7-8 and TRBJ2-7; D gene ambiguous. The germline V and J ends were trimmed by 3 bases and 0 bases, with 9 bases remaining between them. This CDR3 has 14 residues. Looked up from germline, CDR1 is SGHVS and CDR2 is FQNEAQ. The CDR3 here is CASSFPTYSYEQYF. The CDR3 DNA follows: TGTGCCAGCAGCTTCCCCACCTACTCCTACGAGCAGTACTTC. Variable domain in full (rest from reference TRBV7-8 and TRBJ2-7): GAGVSQSPRYKVAKRGQDVALRCDPISGHVSLFWYQQALGQGPEFLTYFQNEAQLDKSGLPSDRFFAERPEGSVSTLKIQRTQQEDSAVYLCASSFPTYSYEQYFGPGTRLTVT.

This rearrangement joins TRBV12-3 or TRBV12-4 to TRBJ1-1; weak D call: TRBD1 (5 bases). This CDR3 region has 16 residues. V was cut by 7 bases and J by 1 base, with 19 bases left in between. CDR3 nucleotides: TGTGCCAGCAACTCCCCTCCGGGACCTAGGAACACTGAAGCTTTCTTT. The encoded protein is CASNSPPGPRNTEAFF.